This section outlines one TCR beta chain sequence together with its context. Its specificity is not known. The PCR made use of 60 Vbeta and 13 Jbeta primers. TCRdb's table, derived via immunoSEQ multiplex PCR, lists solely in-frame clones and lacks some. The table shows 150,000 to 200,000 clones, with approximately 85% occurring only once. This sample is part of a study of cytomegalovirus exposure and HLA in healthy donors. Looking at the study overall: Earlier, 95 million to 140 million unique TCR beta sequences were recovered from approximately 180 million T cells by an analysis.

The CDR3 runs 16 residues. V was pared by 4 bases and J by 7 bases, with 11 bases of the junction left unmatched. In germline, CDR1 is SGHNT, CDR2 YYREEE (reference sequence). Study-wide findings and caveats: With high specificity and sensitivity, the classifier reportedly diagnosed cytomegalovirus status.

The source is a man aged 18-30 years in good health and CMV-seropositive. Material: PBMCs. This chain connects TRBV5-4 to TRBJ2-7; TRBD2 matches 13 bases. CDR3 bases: TGTGCCAGCAGCCGGGGGGATCGGACTAGCGGGGGTGAGCAGTACTTC. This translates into CASSRGDRTSGGEQYF.